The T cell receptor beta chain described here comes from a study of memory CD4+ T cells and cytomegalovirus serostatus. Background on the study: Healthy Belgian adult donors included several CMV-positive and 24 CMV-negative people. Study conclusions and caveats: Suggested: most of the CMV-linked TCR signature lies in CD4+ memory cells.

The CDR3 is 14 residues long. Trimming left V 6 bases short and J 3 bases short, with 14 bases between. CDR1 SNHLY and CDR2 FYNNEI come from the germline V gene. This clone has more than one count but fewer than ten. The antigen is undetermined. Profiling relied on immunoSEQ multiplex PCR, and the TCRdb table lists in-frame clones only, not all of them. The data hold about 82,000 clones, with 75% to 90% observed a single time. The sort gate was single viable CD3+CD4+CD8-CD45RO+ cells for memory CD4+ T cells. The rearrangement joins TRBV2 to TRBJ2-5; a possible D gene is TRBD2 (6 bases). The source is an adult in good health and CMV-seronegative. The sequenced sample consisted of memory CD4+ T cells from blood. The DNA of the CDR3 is TGTGCCAGCAGAGAAATGGGAGGTGAAGAGACCCAGTACTTC. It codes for CASREMGGEETQYF.